This is a list of T cell receptor beta chains from one sample in a study of Ad26.COV2.S vaccination and SARS-CoV-2 variants. The protocol was immunoSEQ multiplex PCR, while the TCRdb copy is restricted to in-frame clones and leaves out a portion. There are hundreds of thousands of clones in the sample; around 87% occur only once, and 3.4% lies in the top ten. The source was peripheral blood, collected in a trial of Ad26.COV2.S vaccine versus placebo. The receptors were sampled from a person between 18 and 65 years old who received the Ad26.COV2.S COVID-19 vaccine or a placebo. The CDR3 runs from the conserved cysteine through the conserved F or W. A D gene is named only where the DNA matches it firmly. Clone size is stated in some rows and not others, as once, few, many or a class when expanded.

CDR3aa,CDR3nt,j_gene,v_gene,d_gene,abundance
CASNRPGQGAHEQYF,TGTGCCAGCAACCGCCCGGGACAGGGGGCCCACGAGCAGTACTTC,TRBJ2-7,TRBV7-9,TRBD1,-
CASVQTWGGDGPQHF,TGTGCCAGCGTCCAAACCTGGGGGGGCGACGGGCCCCAGCATTTT,TRBJ1-5,TRBV6-5,-,once
CASSHYSGQGADTQYF,TGTGCCAGCAGCCACTACTCGGGACAGGGTGCAGATACGCAGTATTTT,TRBJ2-3,TRBV3-1/TRBV3-2,TRBD1,-
CAISELGLPNTEAFF,TGTGCCATCAGTGAGTTGGGGCTCCCGAACACTGAAGCTTTCTTT,TRBJ1-1,TRBV10-3,-,-
CASSSSSKVRRVYEQYF,TGTGCCAGCAGCTCCTCCTCGAAGGTCCGTAGAGTATACGAGCAGTACTTC,TRBJ2-7,TRBV5-4,-,-
CSVEGEGRVNTEAFF,TGCAGCGTCGAGGGAGAAGGGCGGGTGAACACTGAAGCTTTCTTT,TRBJ1-1,TRBV29-1,-,-
CASNRANGEAFF,TGTGCCAGTAATAGGGCGAACGGGGAAGCTTTCTTT,TRBJ1-1,TRBV19,-,few
CASSLSPSGGASEQFF,TGTGCCAGCAGCTTGAGCCCTAGCGGGGGGGCCAGTGAGCAGTTCTTC,TRBJ2-1,TRBV27,TRBD2,-
CASSPEGNQPQHF,TGTGCCAGCAGCCCCGAGGGCAATCAGCCCCAGCATTTT,TRBJ1-5,TRBV7-2,-,-
CASSLGPGGTYGYTF,TGTGCCAGCAGCTTGGGCCCCGGGGGCACTTATGGCTACACCTTC,TRBJ1-2,TRBV5-6,-,-
CASSLGAAKDGYTF,TGTGCCAGCAGTTTAGGGGCCGCGAAAGATGGCTACACCTTC,TRBJ1-2,TRBV27,-,-
CASSPLTDSTDTQYF,TGTGCCAGCAGTCCACTGACCGATAGCACAGATACGCAGTATTTT,TRBJ2-3,TRBV27,-,once
CSASQGLGAFF,TGCAGTGCTAGTCAGGGCCTTGGGGCTTTCTTT,TRBJ1-1,TRBV20-1,-,-
CASSLSTRNTEAFF,TGTGCCAGCAGCTTGTCGACGAGGAACACTGAAGCTTTCTTT,TRBJ1-1,TRBV5-4,-,-
CASSYGWSTEAFF,TGTGCCAGCAGTTACGGATGGAGCACTGAAGCTTTCTTT,TRBJ1-1,TRBV6-6,-,once
CASSLNAPSTDTQYF,TGTGCCAGCAGCTTAAACGCACCTAGCACAGATACGCAGTATTTT,TRBJ2-3,TRBV7-3,-,-
CASSQDRGGWTEAFF,TGCGCCAGCAGCCAAGATCGAGGGGGGTGGACTGAAGCTTTCTTT,TRBJ1-1,TRBV4-1,-,-
CASSDRDRVTGELFF,TGCGCCAGCAGCGACCGGGACAGGGTAACCGGGGAGCTGTTTTTT,TRBJ2-2,TRBV4-1,TRBD1,once
CASSLGPVYNSPLHF,TGTGCCAGCAGCTTAGGCCCAGTCTATAATTCACCCCTCCACTTT,TRBJ1-6,TRBV7-3,-,once
CASSVGTGQETQYF,TGTGCCAGCAGCGTAGGGACGGGGCAAGAGACCCAGTACTTC,TRBJ2-5,TRBV9,-,-
CASQRDGSVYYGYTF,TGTGCCAGCCAGCGGGACGGCTCTGTCTACTATGGCTACACCTTC,TRBJ1-2,TRBV2,-,-
CASSEGSDYYGYTF,TGTGCCAGCAGTGAAGGTTCAGATTACTATGGCTACACCTTC,TRBJ1-2,TRBV6-1,-,-
CASSLLKGEQYF,TGTGCCAGCAGCTTATTAAAGGGCGAGCAGTACTTC,TRBJ2-7,TRBV7-6,-,-
CASSFFDRGTDTQYF,TGCGCCAGCAGCTTCTTCGACAGGGGGACAGATACGCAGTATTTT,TRBJ2-3,TRBV5-1,TRBD1,once
CASSVSGQGNQPQHF,TGTGCCAGCAGCGTATCAGGGCAGGGGAATCAGCCCCAGCATTTT,TRBJ1-5,TRBV9,-,-
CSVGSGGEGVYEQYF,TGCAGCGTCGGTTCGGGGGGTGAAGGGGTCTACGAGCAGTACTTC,TRBJ2-7,TRBV29-1,TRBD2,-
CASSEELDSTGYGYTF,TGTGCCAGCAGCGAAGAATTGGACAGCACGGGGTATGGCTACACCTTC,TRBJ1-2,TRBV11-2,-,-
CAISIGNTIYF,TGTGCCATCTCTATAGGAAACACCATATATTTT,TRBJ1-3,TRBV25-1,-,-
CAWSVGGAEAFF,TGTGCCTGGAGTGTAGGCGGCGCTGAAGCTTTCTTT,TRBJ1-1,TRBV30,-,-
CATTGQGKSTDTQYF,TGTGCCACTACGGGACAGGGGAAAAGCACAGATACGCAGTATTTT,TRBJ2-3,TRBV6-5,TRBD1,-
CASSDGQGYEQYF,TGTGCCAGCTCAGATGGACAGGGCTACGAGCAGTACTTC,TRBJ2-7,TRBV18,TRBD1,once
CASSLQVINTDTQYF,TGCGCCAGCAGCTTGCAGGTGATTAACACAGATACGCAGTATTTT,TRBJ2-3,TRBV5-1,-,-
CASSNGTGFASYNSPLHF,TGCGCCAGCAGCAACGGGACAGGGTTCGCCTCCTATAATTCACCCCTCCACTTT,TRBJ1-6,TRBV5-1,TRBD1,-
CASSQGASTGRLSNQPQHF,TGTGCCAGCAGCCAAGGAGCCTCGACAGGCCGTTTGAGCAATCAGCCCCAGCATTTT,TRBJ1-5,TRBV3-1/TRBV3-2,-,few
CASSPRSSTDTQYF,TGTGCCAGCAGCCCCCGCTCTAGCACAGATACGCAGTATTTT,TRBJ2-3,TRBV9,-,-
CASSHLRNEQFF,TGTGCCAGCAGCCACTTGAGAAATGAGCAGTTCTTC,TRBJ2-1,TRBV7-9,-,-
CASSLYPMGQTTYEQYF,TGTGCCAGCAGTTTATACCCAATGGGACAGACAACCTACGAGCAGTACTTC,TRBJ2-7,TRBV27,TRBD1,once
CASSFSGGRADTQYF,TGTGCCAGCAGCTTCTCCGGGGGGCGAGCAGATACGCAGTATTTT,TRBJ2-3,TRBV7-9,-,-
CASSVSGGKDEQFF,TGTGCCAGCAGCGTTAGCGGGGGGAAGGATGAGCAGTTCTTC,TRBJ2-1,TRBV9,TRBD2,-
CASSRVSPSSYNSPLHF,TGTGCCAGCAGCCGCGTCAGCCCGAGCTCCTATAATTCACCCCTCCACTTT,TRBJ1-6,TRBV3-1/TRBV3-2,-,many
CARSLAGTSGGAITDEQYF,TGTGCCAGAAGCTTGGCCGGGACTAGCGGGGGGGCCATTACAGACGAGCAGTACTTC,TRBJ2-7,TRBV5-3,TRBD2,-
CASTAGGGHEQFF,TGTGCCAGCACCGCTGGGGGGGGCCATGAGCAGTTCTTC,TRBJ2-1,TRBV12-3/TRBV12-4,-,-